The 32 T cell receptor beta chains given below trace back to one sample, sequenced in a study of blood T cells in healthy people across ages. A sample-barcoded 5' primer and a J-beta primer mix were used in a second PCR of roughly 6 to 11 cycles. TCRdb itself ran the 5' RACE reads through MiXCR, one entry per CDR3 protein. The table shows around 1,500,000 distinct CDR3 sequences, with 28% occurring only once. The specimen sequenced was blood. These receptors originate from a woman aged 30 to 39 in good health.

This clonotype was seen a few times. A read error may explain this, as a much larger clone is one base away. The genes are TRBV19 and TRBJ2-7, with 10 positions matching TRBD1. The germline V gene encodes CDR1 LNHDA and CDR2 SQIVND (reference sequence). This CDR3 is built from 15 residues. The CDR3 reads CASKRGDRGSYGQYF. CDR3 nucleotides: TGTGCCAGTAAGCGCGGGGACAGGGGTTCCTACGGGCAGTACTTC.

This sequence joins TRBV7-9 and TRBJ2-3; perhaps D is TRBD1 or TRBD2 (7 bases each). This CDR3 region has 17 residues. Germline CDR1 SEHNR, CDR2 FQNEAQ (reference sequence). Trimming pared 5 bases from V and 6 bases from J, leaving 24 bases between. The CDR3 nucleotides read TGTGCCAGCAGCCCTGGCTGGGAGGGACAGCGGATCGATACGCAGTATTTT. This gives the protein CASSPGWEGQRIDTQYF. Looking up the rest from reference TRBV7-9 and TRBJ2-3 gives the full variable domain: DTGVSQNPRHKITKRGQNVTFRCDPISEHNRLYWYRQTLGQGPEFLTYFQNEAQLEKSRLLSDRFSAERPKGSFSTLEIQRTEQGDSAMYLCASSPGWEGQRIDTQYFGPGTRLTVL.

The J gene is TRBJ2-3, the V gene TRBV7-9; D perhaps matches TRBD2 (7 bases). The CDR3 length is 15 residues. The germline V gene encodes CDR1 SEHNR and CDR2 FQNEAQ (reference sequence). V dropped 2 bases and J dropped 4 bases, with 13 bases sitting between them. CDR3 sequence reads: CASSLSGGGADTQYF. In DNA form, the CDR3 reads TGTGCCAGCAGCTTATCGGGGGGCGGAGCAGATACGCAGTATTTT.

This clonotype came up many times. The chain uses TRBV10-3 and TRBJ2-7; 10 nucleotides match TRBD1. Trimming cost V 3 bases and J 3 bases; bases outside gene matches: 8. Germline assignment: CDR1 ENHRY and CDR2 SYGVKD. This CDR3 spans 16 amino acids. The CDR3 protein is CAISETGTGAIYEQYF. The CDR3, as DNA: TGTGCCATCAGTGAAACCGGGACAGGGGCTATCTACGAGCAGTACTTC.

This clonotype occurred many times. The chain recombines TRBV12-3 or TRBV12-4 with TRBJ2-7; 7 bases agree with TRBD2. This CDR3 contains 15 residues. J was trimmed by 0 bases and V by 5 bases; bases with no gene match: 7. This chain's CDR3 is CASSKAASGSYEQYF. CDR3 nucleotide sequence: TGTGCCAGCAGTAAGGCGGCTAGCGGCTCCTACGAGCAGTACTTC.

V and J are TRBV6-5 and TRBJ1-6; D remains ambiguous. From germline, CDR1 is MNHEY and CDR2 SVGAGI. V was cut by 0 bases and J by 14 bases, with 11 bases left in between. This CDR3 is built from 13 residues. The CDR3 loop reads CASSYSKTAALHF. The CDR3 DNA reads as TGTGCCAGCAGTTACTCCAAGACGGCAGCCCTCCACTTT.

The chain joins TRBV14 to TRBJ2-7; TRBD2 matches at 10 bases. Germline lookup yields CDR1 SGHDN and CDR2 FVKESK. Trimming took 0 bases from V and 7 from J; bases not matched to a gene: 3. CDR3 length: 14 residues. The CDR3 nucleotides are TGTGCCAGCAGCCAAGATGGTAGCGGGAGGGAGCAGTACTTC. Protein sequence: CASSQDGSGREQYF.

The chain uses TRBV7-2 and TRBJ2-4; D ambiguous. V was cut by 2 bases and J by 13 bases, with 24 bases left in between. CDR1 is SGHTA and CDR2 is FQGNSA in the germline V gene. This CDR3 region has 16 residues. In nucleotides, the CDR3 is TGTGCCAGCAGCTTACATATTGGTTCACCTAACAATGAGCAGTACTTC. The encoded protein is CASSLHIGSPNNEQYF.

V is TRBV7-9 and J is TRBJ2-3, with D unclear. CDR3 size: 13 residues. V lost 7 bases, J lost 4 bases, and 12 bases lay in between. In germline, CDR1 is SEHNR, CDR2 FQNEAQ (reference sequence). The CDR3, as DNA: TGTGCCAGCACCCCGATAGGTGCAGATACGCAGTATTTT. Translation gives CASTPIGADTQYF.

The genes are TRBV5-1 and TRBJ2-3; 10 bases match TRBD2. In germline, CDR1 is SGHRS, CDR2 YFSETQ. Unmatched junction bases numbered 4, after V lost 0 bases and J lost 3 bases. The CDR3 extends over 16 amino acids. The CDR3 sequence is CASSLDRSGRTDTQYF. In DNA form, the CDR3 reads TGCGCCAGCAGCTTGGATCGTAGCGGGAGGACAGATACGCAGTATTTT.

This clonotype was found many times. V and J are TRBV29-1 and TRBJ2-1; 13 positions match TRBD2. CDR3 length: 17 amino acids. CDR1 is SQVTM, CDR2 ANQGSEA, per germline. Germline trimming cut 6 bases from V and 5 bases from J; bases unmatched to any gene: 13. DNA for the CDR3: TGCAGCGTCAACCCCGGGACTAGCGGGACCCACAACAATGAGCAGTTCTTC. Protein sequence: CSVNPGTSGTHNNEQFF.

This clonotype showed up just a few times. The chain is built from TRBV20-1 and TRBJ2-1; 8 bases map to TRBD2. Unmatched junction bases numbered 12, after V lost 6 bases and J lost 8 bases. Germline CDR1 reads DFQATT; CDR2 reads SNEGSKA (reference sequence). The CDR3 is made up of 14 amino acids. CDR3 nucleotides: TGCAGTGCGGCAGGACTAGCCGGGCGCTATGAGCAGTTCTTC. It specifies CSAAGLAGRYEQFF.

As for this clonotype: At one end the junction does not follow the germline gene, possibly because of a read error. V is TRBV7-2 and J is TRBJ1-2, with 10 bases matching TRBD1. Germline V CDR1 and CDR2: SGHTA, FQGNSA. The CDR3 spans 14 residues. The CDR3 coding sequence is TGCGCCAGCAGCTTATTATCGGGACAGGGGATCTACACCTTC. This codes for CASSLLSGQGIYTF.

This clonotype occurred many times. V gene TRBV7-9 combines with J gene TRBJ2-5, with 8 bases that match TRBD1. Germline loops: CDR1 SEHNR, CDR2 FQNEAQ (reference sequence). Unmatched junction bases numbered 7, after V lost 6 bases and J lost 1 base. This CDR3 has 15 amino acids. CDR3: CASSRTGSVQETQYF. In nucleotides, the CDR3 is TGTGCCAGCAGTCGGACAGGGTCGGTCCAAGAGACCCAGTACTTC.

In this sample, this clonotype turned up a few times. V gene TRBV5-1 combines with J gene TRBJ2-1; TRBD1 might be the D (5 bases). Trimming left V 4 bases short and J 2 bases short, with 10 bases between. CDR1 SGHRS and CDR2 YFSETQ come from the germline V gene. This CDR3 is 14 amino acids long. Here the CDR3 DNA reads TGCGCCAGCAGCCAGGTGGGGCCCTACAATGAGCAGTTCTTC. The encoded protein is CASSQVGPYNEQFF.

In this sample, this clonotype turned up many times. The chain employs TRBV20-1 and TRBJ2-7; 10 nucleotides line up with TRBD2. With 6 bases clipped from V and 4 bases from J, the junction kept 9 bases outside the gene matches. Germline values: CDR1 DFQATT, CDR2 SNEGSKA (reference sequence). This CDR3 is 14 amino acids long. The DNA of the CDR3 is TGCAGTGCAACGTGGACTAGCGGCATATACGAGCAGTACTTC. Amino acids: CSATWTSGIYEQYF.

This chain joins TRBV10-3 and TRBJ2-4; the D gene is possibly TRBD2 (6 bases). Near its end, the DNA agrees better with TRBJ2-7, so the J call may be wrong. Germline V CDR1 and CDR2: ENHRY, SYGVKD. The CDR3 sequence is 14 residues long. CDR3 DNA sequence: TGTGCCATCGCAACGGCGGGAAATTTCGACGAGCAGTACTTC. It specifies CAIATAGNFDEQYF.

The genes are TRBV11-3 and TRBJ2-1, with 7 bases matching TRBD2. Trimming at V came to 0 bases and at J to 7 bases, leaving 6 bases not matched to a gene. CDR3 length: 15 residues. Germline values: CDR1 SGHNT, CDR2 YENEEA. CDR3 sequence: CASSLDSGPQNEQFF. For the CDR3, the DNA is TGTGCCAGCAGCTTAGATAGCGGGCCACAGAATGAGCAGTTCTTC. The full variable domain, in which reference TRBV11-3 and TRBJ2-1 provide the parts outside the CDR3, is EAGVVQSPRYKIIEKKQPVAFWCNPISGHNTLYWYLQNLGQGPELLIRYENEEAVDDSQLPKDRFSAERLKGVDSTLKIQPAELGDSAVYLCASSLDSGPQNEQFFGPGTRLTVL.

This clonotype showed up just a few times. CDR3 DNA: TGTGCCAGCAGCGTAGGTCCCTCGGAGACCCAGTACTTC. Its protein product is CASSVGPSETQYF. The chain carries TRBV9 and TRBJ2-5; D gene uncertain. The length of the CDR3 is 13 residues. Trimming took off 0 bases at V and 5 bases at J, with 8 bases between the two ends. Looked up from germline, CDR1 is SGDLS and CDR2 is YYNGEE.

This clonotype was seen a handful of times. The chain combines TRBV7-2 with TRBJ2-1; TRBD2 matches at 8 bases. This CDR3 has 17 residues. V dropped 1 base and J dropped 4; count of bases not matched to a gene: 9. CDR1 is SGHTA and CDR2 is FQGNSA in the germline V gene. CDR3: CASSLVPDSGGYNEQFF. CDR3 DNA: TGTGCCAGCAGCTTAGTACCTGACAGCGGGGGATACAATGAGCAGTTCTTC.

The V call is TRBV28, the J call TRBJ1-5; D might be TRBD1 (5 bases). The V end was cut by 5 bases, the J end by 12 bases, with 8 bases between. The CDR3 covers 10 residues. Germline lookup yields CDR1 MDHEN and CDR2 SYDVKM. CDR3: CASSGTYQHF. The DNA for the CDR3 is TGTGCCAGCAGTGGGACCTACCAGCATTTT. The full variable domain, rest sourced from reference TRBV28 and TRBJ1-5, is DVKVTQSSRYLVKRTGEKVFLECVQDMDHENMFWYRQDPGLGLRLIYFSYDVKMKEKGDIPEGYSVSREKKERFSLILESASTNQTSMYLCASSGTYQHFGDGTRLSIL.

This chain uses TRBV7-9 with TRBJ1-1; D gene ambiguous. Trimming took 3 bases from V and 3 from J, leaving 8 bases between them. CDR3 size: 13 residues. Germline values: CDR1 SEHNR, CDR2 FQNEAQ (reference sequence). The CDR3 DNA sequence: TGTGCCAGCAGCTTCCAAGTTGACACTGAAGCTTTCTTT. Translating gives CASSFQVDTEAFF.

This clonotype occurred a few times. The rearrangement joins TRBV24-1 to TRBJ1-2; TRBD1 agrees at 10 bases. V gave up 4 bases and J gave up 8 bases; unmatched junction bases: 9. The germline CDR1 and CDR2 sequences are KGHDR and SFDVKD. The CDR3 length is 15 residues. The CDR3 nucleotides are TGTGCCACCAGTGACCCGGGACAGGGGTCGGGCGGCTACACCTTC. Translation gives CATSDPGQGSGGYTF.

This clonotype was counted ten times or more. This chain links TRBV29-1 with TRBJ1-2; 7 nucleotides align to TRBD1. The CDR3 spans 11 residues. Unmatched junction bases numbered 4, after V lost 4 bases and J lost 8 bases. CDR1 and CDR2 (germline): SQVTM, ANQGSEA. CDR3 in amino acids: CSVVEGAGYTF. The CDR3 DNA follows: TGCAGCGTTGTTGAGGGGGCAGGCTACACCTTC.

Turning to this clonotype: A much larger clone is a single base away; this may be a read error. The V gene is TRBV20-1, the J gene TRBJ2-1; D possibly corresponds to TRBD2 (6 bases). This CDR3 region has 15 residues. Germline assignment: CDR1 DFQATT and CDR2 SNEGSKA (reference sequence). V lost 3 bases and J 9 bases, leaving 21 bases between the germline ends. The CDR3 DNA is TGCAGTGCTAGGACCCGGGCAGGGACTTCTGGTGAGCAGTTCTTC. It specifies CSARTRAGTSGEQFF.

This clonotype was seen a few times. The genes are TRBV20-1 and TRBJ1-5, with D possibly matching TRBD1 (6 bases). V lost 8 bases, J lost 3 bases, and 20 bases lay in between. Germline CDR1 DFQATT, CDR2 SNEGSKA (reference sequence). This CDR3 contains 15 residues. CDR3 in amino acids: CSSGQDRSLNQPQHF. CDR3 in DNA: TGCAGTTCGGGACAAGACCGGTCTCTCAATCAGCCCCAGCATTTT.

The table lists this clonotype with a few counts. The chain employs TRBV7-2 and TRBJ1-2; TRBD1 might be the D (6 bases). V was pared by 2 bases and J by 3 bases, with 22 bases between. This CDR3 is 18 amino acids long. Germline V gene sequence: CDR1 SGHTA, CDR2 FQGNSA. CDR3 in amino acids: CASSLRKINTGFDYGYTF. The DNA for the CDR3 is TGTGCCAGCAGCTTACGCAAGATAAATACAGGGTTTGACTATGGCTACACCTTC.

This CDR3 is CSARGGLGGGGQPQHF. The CDR3 DNA sequence: TGCAGTGCTAGGGGCGGTTTGGGGGGGGGAGGCCAGCCCCAGCATTTT. This sequence joins TRBV20-1 and TRBJ1-5; TRBD1 is a possible D gene (5 bases). The CDR3 length is 16 residues. The V gene lost 3 bases and the J gene lost 7 bases, with 22 bases spanning the gap. Germline-derived CDR1 and CDR2 are DFQATT and SNEGSKA (reference sequence).

This clonotype has a handful of counts. At one end the junction does not follow the germline gene, possibly because of a read error. The chain links TRBV6-6 to TRBJ2-7; the D gene is possibly TRBD1 (5 bases). There are 14 residues in the CDR3. Germline assignment: CDR1 MNHNY and CDR2 SVGAGI (reference sequence). The CDR3 spells CSSSATADSYEQYF. The CDR3 nucleotides are TGTTCCAGCAGTGCGACAGCTGACTCCTACGAGCAGTACTTC.

This clonotype was observed a few times. The V gene is TRBV7-9, the J gene TRBJ2-1, with no clear D. Germline V lookup: CDR1 SEHNR, CDR2 FQNEAQ (reference sequence). Trimming cost V 7 bases and J 6 bases, with 16 bases left between them. This CDR3 region has 14 residues. CDR3 region: CASTKPAQPNEQFF. Here the CDR3 DNA reads TGTGCCAGCACCAAACCCGCCCAACCCAATGAGCAGTTCTTC. The complete variable domain, with remaining parts taken from reference TRBV7-9 and TRBJ2-1, reads DTGVSQNPRHKITKRGQNVTFRCDPISEHNRLYWYRQTLGQGPEFLTYFQNEAQLEKSRLLSDRFSAERPKGSFSTLEIQRTEQGDSAMYLCASTKPAQPNEQFFGPGTRLTVL.

The chain links TRBV20-1 to TRBJ2-1, with 9 positions matching TRBD1. The CDR3 runs to 15 residues. Germline V gene lookup returns CDR1 DFQATT and CDR2 SNEGSKA (reference sequence). V lost 0 bases and J lost 7; bases outside the gene matches: 7. The CDR3 DNA sequence: TGCAGTGCTAGAGATGCCGGGACAGGGACAAATGAGCAGTTCTTC. Its protein is CSARDAGTGTNEQFF.

In this sample, this clonotype turned up a few times. The chain recombines TRBV28 with TRBJ1-2; maybe TRBD1 (6 bases). Germline V gives CDR1 MDHEN, CDR2 SYDVKM. V was pared by 4 bases and J by 7 bases, with 16 bases between. The CDR3 length is 14 residues. As DNA, the CDR3 is TGTGCCAGCAGTTCGGACAGCCCCCCTTTTGGCTACACCTTC. Its protein is CASSSDSPPFGYTF.